The clone carrying this T cell receptor beta chain has a handful of counts. Sequencing was performed with immunoSEQ multiplex PCR; in TCRdb, only in-frame clones are kept and a portion is missing. The data show 2 million to 3 million clones, roughly 93% seen once. This record belongs to a study of shared clonotypes between healthy human individuals. Germline CDR1 and CDR2: MNHNY and SVGAGI (reference sequence). The length of the CDR3 is 14 residues. V shed 6 bases and J shed 3 bases, with 11 bases lying between them. Input material: naive CD4+ T cells from PBMCs. As for subset: CD45RA+ positively selected. V usage is TRBV6-6 and J usage is TRBJ2-2; D is unresolved. This receptor was identified in a man aged 18 to 29 in good health. Some clones in this sample may be carry-over from other donors' samples. The CDR3 spells CASSAGRDTGELFF. CDR3 coding DNA: TGTGCCAGCAGCGCAGGCCGAGACACCGGGGAGCTGTTTTTT.